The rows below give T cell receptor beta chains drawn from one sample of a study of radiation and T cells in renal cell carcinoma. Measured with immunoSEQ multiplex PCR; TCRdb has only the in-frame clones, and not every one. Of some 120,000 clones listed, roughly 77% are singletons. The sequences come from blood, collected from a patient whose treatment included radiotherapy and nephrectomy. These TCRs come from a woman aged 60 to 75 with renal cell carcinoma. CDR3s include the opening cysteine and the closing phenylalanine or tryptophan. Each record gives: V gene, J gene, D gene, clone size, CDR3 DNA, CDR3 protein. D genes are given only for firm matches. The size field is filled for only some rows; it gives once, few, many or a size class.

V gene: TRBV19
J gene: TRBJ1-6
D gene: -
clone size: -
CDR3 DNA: TGTGCCAGTAGGACAGGTCCAGGCTCCTATAATTCACCCCTCCACTTT
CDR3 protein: CASRTGPGSYNSPLHF

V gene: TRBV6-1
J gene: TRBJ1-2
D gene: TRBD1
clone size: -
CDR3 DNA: TGTGCCAGCAGTGAATTAACAGGGGCGAGCTATGGCTACACCTTC
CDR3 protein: CASSELTGASYGYTF

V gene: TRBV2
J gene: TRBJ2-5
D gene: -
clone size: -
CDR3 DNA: TGTGCCAGCGGGGCTTTAGGGGTTCACCAAGAGACCCAGTACTTC
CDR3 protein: CASGALGVHQETQYF

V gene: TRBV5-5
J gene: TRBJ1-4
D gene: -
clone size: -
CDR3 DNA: TGTGCCAGCAGCGACCCCTTACACGCTGAAAAACTGTTTTTT
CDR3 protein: CASSDPLHAEKLFF

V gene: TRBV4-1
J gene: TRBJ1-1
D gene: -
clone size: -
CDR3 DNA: TGCGCCAGCAGCCAAGCAATTGGGCAGATGAACACTGAAGCTTTCTTT
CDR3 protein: CASSQAIGQMNTEAFF

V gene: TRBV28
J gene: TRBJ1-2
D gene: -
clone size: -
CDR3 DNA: TGTGCCAGCAATCAAAGTATGCGGAGCGGCTACACCTTC
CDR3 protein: CASNQSMRSGYTF

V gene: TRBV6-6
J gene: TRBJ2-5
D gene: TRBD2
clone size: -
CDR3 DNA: TGTGCCAGCAGTTACTATGGGGAGGGGGAGACCCAGTACTTC
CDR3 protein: CASSYYGEGETQYF

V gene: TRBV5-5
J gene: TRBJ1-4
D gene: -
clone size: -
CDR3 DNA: TGTGCCAGCAGCTTGGTGGGAGGCAGTAATGAAAAACTGTTTTTT
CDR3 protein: CASSLVGGSNEKLFF

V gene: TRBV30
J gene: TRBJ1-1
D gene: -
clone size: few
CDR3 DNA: TGTGCCTGGAGTGTAGGGCCAATCAAAGCTTTCTTT
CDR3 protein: CAWSVGPIKAFF

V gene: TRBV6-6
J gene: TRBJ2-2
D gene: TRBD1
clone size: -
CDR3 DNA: TGTGCCAGCACTCCAGGGGGCGCGAACACCGGGGAGCTGTTTTTT
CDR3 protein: CASTPGGANTGELFF

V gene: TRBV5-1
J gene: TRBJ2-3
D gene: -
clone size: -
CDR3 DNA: TGCGCCAGCAGCTTCGTTAGAGCCAGCACAGATACGCAGTATTTT
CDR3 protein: CASSFVRASTDTQYF

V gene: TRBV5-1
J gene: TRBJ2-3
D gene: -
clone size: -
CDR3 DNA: TGCGCCAGCAGCTTGGACCGTACCGATACGCAGTATTTT
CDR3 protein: CASSLDRTDTQYF

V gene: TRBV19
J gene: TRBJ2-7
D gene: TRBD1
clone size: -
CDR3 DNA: TGTGCCAGTAGTGGGCCGGGACAGGGGACAGCCTACGAGCAGTACTTC
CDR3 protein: CASSGPGQGTAYEQYF

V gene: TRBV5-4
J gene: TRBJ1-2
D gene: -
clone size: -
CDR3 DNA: TGTGCCAGCAGCTCCGAGGGACGACGGGGCTACACCTTC
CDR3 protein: CASSSEGRRGYTF

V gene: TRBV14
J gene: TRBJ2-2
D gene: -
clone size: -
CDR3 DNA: TGTGCCAGCAGCCGCCACCTGACAGATTCGAACACCGGGGAGCTGTTTTTT
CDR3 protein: CASSRHLTDSNTGELFF